This is a list of T cell receptor beta chains from one sample in a study of shared clonotypes between healthy human individuals. Measured with immunoSEQ multiplex PCR; TCRdb has only the in-frame clones, and not every one. The sample gives some 1.5 million clones, 95% to 97% of which show up once; 1% to 1.5% is in the top ten. Sequencing was performed on naive CD4+ T cells sorted from blood. These TCRs come from a man aged 25-40 years in good health. Each CDR3 is given with its conserved first and last residue. Each record gives: J gene, V gene, D gene, CDR3 protein. A D gene is named only where the DNA matches it firmly.

J: TRBJ1-2; V: TRBV7-2; D: -; CDR3: CASSPLFWGADGYTF
J: TRBJ2-3; V: TRBV28; D: TRBD2; CDR3: CASSFGLAGVQDTQYF
J: TRBJ1-1; V: TRBV30; D: -; CDR3: CAWSVQTWNTEAFF
J: TRBJ1-4; V: TRBV6-5; D: TRBD1; CDR3: CASSRTGGAGKLFF
J: TRBJ2-3; V: TRBV5-1; D: -; CDR3: CASSPTSTDTQYF
J: TRBJ2-7; V: TRBV11-2; D: -; CDR3: CASSFFRGSGAGEEQYF
J: TRBJ1-4; V: TRBV9; D: -; CDR3: CASSEGRANEKLFF
J: TRBJ2-1; V: TRBV5-1; D: TRBD2; CDR3: CASASRGGVNEQFF
J: TRBJ2-5; V: TRBV7-8; D: -; CDR3: CASSLNGGSSETQYF
J: TRBJ2-1; V: TRBV2; D: TRBD2; CDR3: CASRAGTSDYNEQFF
J: TRBJ2-1; V: TRBV5-1; D: TRBD2; CDR3: CASSLAHSGRGLGNEQFF
J: TRBJ2-1; V: TRBV27; D: TRBD2; CDR3: CASSLFGGLAGLGSYNEQFF
J: TRBJ2-2; V: TRBV4-1; D: TRBD1; CDR3: CASSQIPGGANTGELFF
J: TRBJ2-7; V: TRBV6-5; D: TRBD2; CDR3: CASSLWPSGGYEQYF
J: TRBJ2-7; V: TRBV5-4; D: TRBD2; CDR3: CASSLGASGNYEQYF
J: TRBJ2-3; V: TRBV6-5; D: TRBD2; CDR3: CASSLLATSTDTQYF
J: TRBJ2-1; V: TRBV9; D: TRBD2; CDR3: CASSAGTAGDFLYNEQFF
J: TRBJ2-7; V: TRBV18; D: -; CDR3: CASSPGRNYEQYF
J: TRBJ1-2; V: TRBV27; D: -; CDR3: CASSSVTGMGPYGYTF
J: TRBJ2-7; V: TRBV15; D: TRBD2; CDR3: CATSRSPHSGRASEQYF
J: TRBJ2-3; V: TRBV7-7; D: TRBD1; CDR3: CASSRDRGPTDTQYF
J: TRBJ1-4; V: TRBV28; D: -; CDR3: CASGADATNEKLFF
J: TRBJ2-1; V: TRBV29-1; D: -; CDR3: CSVGTAGSYNEQFF
J: TRBJ2-1; V: TRBV25-1; D: -; CDR3: CASSEYWADEQFF
J: TRBJ1-1; V: TRBV18; D: -; CDR3: CASSPPSREAFF
J: TRBJ1-3; V: TRBV11-2; D: -; CDR3: CASSFTGAGNTIYF
J: TRBJ2-1; V: TRBV29-1; D: TRBD1; CDR3: CSGDPGQRLDEQFF
J: TRBJ2-2; V: TRBV7-3; D: TRBD2; CDR3: CASSLGLAGAGELFF
J: TRBJ1-2; V: TRBV5-6; D: -; CDR3: CASSLGTENYGYTF
J: TRBJ2-3; V: TRBV4-1; D: -; CDR3: CASSQDRGTTQYF
J: TRBJ2-7; V: TRBV5-4; D: TRBD2; CDR3: CASSLGGRVDEQYF
J: TRBJ2-7; V: TRBV11-2; D: TRBD2; CDR3: CASSPLPAGVSYEQYF
J: TRBJ2-2; V: TRBV11-3; D: -; CDR3: CASSFSVVDGDTGELFF
J: TRBJ1-2; V: TRBV11-3; D: -; CDR3: CASSCIDGYTF
J: TRBJ2-1; V: TRBV28; D: -; CDR3: CASSFKEEQFF
J: TRBJ2-1; V: TRBV15; D: -; CDR3: CATSGPFDSYNEQFF
J: TRBJ1-1; V: TRBV7-8; D: TRBD1; CDR3: CASSLVDRGSEAFF
J: TRBJ2-7; V: TRBV2; D: TRBD1; CDR3: CASRGDRGQTETTYEQYF
J: TRBJ1-4; V: TRBV28; D: -; CDR3: CASSYEYDHRELGTNEKLFF
J: TRBJ2-7; V: TRBV29-1; D: TRBD1; CDR3: CSVTTGGDEQYF
J: TRBJ2-2; V: TRBV19; D: -; CDR3: CASSIGGISGELFF
J: TRBJ2-1; V: TRBV7-2; D: -; CDR3: CASSLQGNEQFF
J: TRBJ1-1; V: TRBV14; D: -; CDR3: CASSQGNTWNTEAFF
J: TRBJ2-7; V: TRBV6-6; D: -; CDR3: CASSYGDEQYF
J: TRBJ1-5; V: TRBV6-1; D: TRBD1; CDR3: CASSARRSGTGVTQPQHF
J: TRBJ1-4; V: TRBV6-1; D: -; CDR3: CASSERQEKWGNEKLFF
J: TRBJ2-7; V: TRBV6-5; D: TRBD2; CDR3: CASSRLAGSYEQYF
J: TRBJ1-1; V: TRBV25-1; D: -; CDR3: CASRSPGRTGRTEAFF
J: TRBJ2-1; V: TRBV11-3; D: -; CDR3: CASSLTALNNEQFF
J: TRBJ2-5; V: TRBV5-1; D: -; CDR3: CASSLAGSETQYF
J: TRBJ1-2; V: TRBV7-9; D: TRBD1; CDR3: CASSPGQGRYGYTF
J: TRBJ2-6; V: TRBV5-1; D: -; CDR3: CASSLTESSGANVLTF
J: TRBJ2-6; V: TRBV6-4; D: -; CDR3: CASSEAGANVLTF
J: TRBJ2-4; V: TRBV7-4; D: -; CDR3: CASSFPGIAKNIQYF
J: TRBJ2-3; V: TRBV4-1; D: -; CDR3: CASSQGLGGGTDTQYF